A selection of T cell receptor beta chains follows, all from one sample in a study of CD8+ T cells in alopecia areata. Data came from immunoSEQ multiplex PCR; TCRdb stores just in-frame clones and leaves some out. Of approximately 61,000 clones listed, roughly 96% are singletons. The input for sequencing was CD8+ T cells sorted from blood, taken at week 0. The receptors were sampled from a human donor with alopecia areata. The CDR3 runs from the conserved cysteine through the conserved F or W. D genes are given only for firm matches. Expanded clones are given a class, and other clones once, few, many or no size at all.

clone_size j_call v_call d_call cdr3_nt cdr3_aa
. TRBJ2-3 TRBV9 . TGTGCCAGCAGCGGAGGGTCCACAGATACGCAGTATTTT CASSGGSTDTQYF
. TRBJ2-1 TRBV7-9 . TGTGCCAGCAGCGGACGGGACTCCTACAATGAGCAGTTCTTC CASSGRDSYNEQFF
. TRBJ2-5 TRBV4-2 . TGTGCCAGCAGCCAAGACGTCGGGACCCAGTACTTC CASSQDVGTQYF
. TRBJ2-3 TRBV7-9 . TGTGCCAGCAGCCCCGGGCCTGATACGCAGTATTTT CASSPGPDTQYF
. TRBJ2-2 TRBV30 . TGTGCCGGACGTGCCACCGGGGAGCTGTTTTTT CAGRATGELFF
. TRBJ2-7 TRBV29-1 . TGCAGCGTTGACTTAGCGGAGGGATTTTCCTACGAGCAGTACTTC CSVDLAEGFSYEQYF
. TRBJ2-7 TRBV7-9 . TGTGCCAGCAGCTTAGTTGGCATGGTCAACTCCTACGAGCAGTACTTC CASSLVGMVNSYEQYF
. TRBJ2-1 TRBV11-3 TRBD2 TGTGCCAGCAGCTCCCGGGAGGGATCCTACAATGAGCAGTTCTTC CASSSREGSYNEQFF
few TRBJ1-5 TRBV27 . TGTGCCAGCAGTTTATCGACGGGGGGTCAGCCCCAGCATTTT CASSLSTGGQPQHF
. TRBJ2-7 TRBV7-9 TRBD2 TGTGCCAGCAGCTCCTTAAGGACTAGCGGGGGTCGGATCTACGAGCAGTACTTC CASSSLRTSGGRIYEQYF
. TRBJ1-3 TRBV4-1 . TGCGCCAGCAGCTGGAGGACGGGAGTTAGGTCTGGAAACACCATATATTTT CASSWRTGVRSGNTIYF
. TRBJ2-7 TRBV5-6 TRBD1 TGTGCCAGCAGCTTGACCACAGGGGGCGTTGTCTACGAGCAGTACTTC CASSLTTGGVVYEQYF
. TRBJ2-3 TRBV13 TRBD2 TGTGCCAGCAGATCATTGGGAGGGAGCACAGATACGCAGTATTTT CASRSLGGSTDTQYF
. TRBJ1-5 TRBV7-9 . TGTGCCAGCAGCTTAGCCACCAGCGGTCCCCAGCATTTT CASSLATSGPQHF
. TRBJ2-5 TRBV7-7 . TGTGCTAGCAGCTTAGCGAACAGGGAAGAGACCCAGTACTTC CASSLANREETQYF
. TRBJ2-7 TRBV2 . TGTGCCAGCAGTGAGGGGGCCACAGGATACGAGCAGTACTTC CASSEGATGYEQYF
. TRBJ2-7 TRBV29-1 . TGCAGCGTAACCCTGCCCGGGGGGCCCTACGAGCAGTACTTC CSVTLPGGPYEQYF
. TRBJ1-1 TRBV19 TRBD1 TGTGCCAGTAGGACGACAGGGTTTGAAGCTTTCTTT CASRTTGFEAFF
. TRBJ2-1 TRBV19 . TGTGCCAGTAGTATAGTTAGTGGGAATGAGCAGTTCTTC CASSIVSGNEQFF
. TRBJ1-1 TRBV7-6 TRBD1 TGTGCCAGCAGCTTGGGACAGGGAGTTTTCACTGAAGCTTTCTTT CASSLGQGVFTEAFF
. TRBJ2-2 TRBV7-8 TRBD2 TGTGCCAGCAGCCCACGACCCATACCCTTGACTAGCGGAAACACCGGGGAGCTGTTTTTT CASSPRPIPLTSGNTGELFF
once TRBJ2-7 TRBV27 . TGTGCCAGCAGTTCCGGTCCCTCCTACGAGCAGTACTTC CASSSGPSYEQYF
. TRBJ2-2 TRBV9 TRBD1 TGTGCCAGCAGCGACAGGGGCTCCGGGGAGCTGTTTTTT CASSDRGSGELFF
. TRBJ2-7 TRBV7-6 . TGTGCCAGCAGCTTAGTGGAGCAGGGAAGCTCCTACGAGCAGTACTTC CASSLVEQGSSYEQYF
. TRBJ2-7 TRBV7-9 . TGTGCCAGCAGCTTTCCCGGGTTCTACGAGCAGTACTTC CASSFPGFYEQYF
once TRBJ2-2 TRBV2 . TGTGCCAGCCAAGGGGGGAAACAGTCATTTACCGGGGAGCTGTTTTTT CASQGGKQSFTGELFF
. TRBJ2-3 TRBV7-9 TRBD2 TGTGCCAGCAGCAAAACTAGCGGGGGGGCGAAAGATACGCAGTATTTT CASSKTSGGAKDTQYF
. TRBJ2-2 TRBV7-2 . TGTGCCAGCAGCTTAGCTTTCCGGTTGCCCCCCTCCGGGGAGCTGTTTTTT CASSLAFRLPPSGELFF
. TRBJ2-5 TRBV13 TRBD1 TGTGCCAGCAGCTCCACGGGACAGCAACAAGAGACCCAGTACTTC CASSSTGQQQETQYF
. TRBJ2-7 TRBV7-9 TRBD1 TGTGCCAGCAGCTTAATGACAGGGGGTGACGAGCAGTACTTC CASSLMTGGDEQYF
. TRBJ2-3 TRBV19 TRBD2 TGTGCCAGTAGTATAGCGGGCGGGGGGCTGAGCACAGATACGCAGTATTTT CASSIAGGGLSTDTQYF
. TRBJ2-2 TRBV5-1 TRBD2 TGCGCCAGCAGCTACGGGACTAGCGGGGGTGCGAACACCGGGGAGCTGTTTTTT CASSYGTSGGANTGELFF